The sample holds one count of the clone carrying this T cell receptor beta chain. 60 Vbeta and 13 Jbeta primers were used in PCR. The assay was immunoSEQ multiplex PCR, and TCRdb's table has in-frame clones only and misses some. This sample yields 150,000 to 180,000 clones, of which around 74% are seen a single time; roughly 2.8% belongs to the top ten. The J segment lost 8 bases and the V segment lost 6 bases, leaving 12 bases of the junction unmatched. The CDR3 totals 16 residues. Germline-derived CDR1 and CDR2 are SGHVS and FNYEAQ. The sample belongs to a study of cytomegalovirus exposure and HLA in healthy donors.

The sequence derives from a man younger than 35 in good health and CMV-seronegative. This chain uses TRBV7-6 with TRBJ2-2, with TRBD1 identical over 10 bases. Sequenced sample: PBMCs. The CDR3 DNA follows: TGTGCCAGCAGACCAAGACAGGGGGCAGGAGGGGGGGAGCTGTTTTTT. Translating gives CASRPRQGAGGGELFF.